The 16 T cell receptor beta chains listed next were all sequenced from one sample in a study of breast tumors, draining lymph nodes, adjacent tissues. Samples came from axillary lymph nodes draining the breast cancer. MiXCR, applied by TCRdb to the multiplex PCR reads, yields one record per CDR3 protein. The sample lists about 180,000 distinct CDR3 sequences, roughly a third seen once, with 3% to 4.5% in the top ten. The specimen was axillary lymph node tissue. The origin of the receptors is a female donor with breast cancer. Some clones in this sample may be carry-over from other donors' samples.

On this clonotype: A much larger clone sits a single nucleotide away, making a read error possible. The gene calls are TRBV6-4 and TRBJ1-5; 9 nucleotides line up with TRBD1. This CDR3 region has 16 residues. Losses at the gene ends were 6 bases for V and 6 bases for J; bases not matched to a gene: 12. CDR1 and CDR2 (germline): MRHNA, SNTAGT. CDR3 sequence: CASRPDRTGGCQPQHF. The CDR3 nucleotides read TGTGCCAGCAGGCCGGACCGAACAGGGGGCTGTCAGCCCCAGCATTTT.

This clonotype was recorded many times. The V gene is TRBV10-3, the J gene TRBJ2-1; 9 nucleotides line up with TRBD2. The CDR3 totals 15 residues. After removal of 3 bases from V and 5 bases from J, the junction contained 5 bases not matched to a gene. Germline-derived CDR1 and CDR2 are ENHRY and SYGVKD. CDR3 nucleotide sequence: TGTGCCATCAGTGACCTAGCGGGGCCTCACAATGAGCAGTTCTTC. The encoded protein is CAISDLAGPHNEQFF.

The chain recombines TRBV3-1 with TRBJ1-3; D remains unclear. The CDR3 is 16 residues long. Germline V gives CDR1 LGHDT, CDR2 YNNKEL (reference sequence). V lost 5 bases, J lost 0 bases, and 14 bases lay in between. CDR3 DNA: TGTGCCAGCAGCTTGGTAGGAGGGAGCTCTGGAAACACCATATATTTT. It translates to CASSLVGGSSGNTIYF.

With regard to this clonotype: Because the CDR3 is missing its conserved closing phenylalanine or tryptophan, this is likely a read error. V and J are TRBV19 and TRBJ2-5; weak D call: TRBD1 (6 bases). Germline V CDR1 and CDR2: LNHDA, SQIVND (reference sequence). The CDR3 sequence is 14 residues long. V shed 8 bases and J shed 5 bases, with 18 bases lying between them. CDR3 bases: TGTGCCAGTGGTTCCGGGACCACAGGGGAGACCCAGTACCTC. This sequence encodes CASGSGTTGETQYL.

As regards this clonotype: A read error may be the cause here, since a much bigger clone is one base away. This CDR3 is missing its conserved last phenylalanine or tryptophan, likely due to a read error. V is TRBV9 and J is TRBJ2-5; D ambiguous. Germline CDR1 reads SGDLS; CDR2 reads YYNGEE. This CDR3 region has 13 residues. CDR3 amino acids: CASSVGWEEAQYS. The DNA for the CDR3 is TGTGCCAGCAGCGTAGGGTGGGAAGAGGCCCAGTACTCC.

Comments on this clonotype: Being one base from a much bigger clone, this may be a read error. The final CDR3 position lacks the conserved phenylalanine or tryptophan, pointing to a likely read error. The CDR3 loop reads CASSPIGGGNEQFL. As DNA, the CDR3 is TGTGCCAGCAGTCCCATTGGGGGCGGCAATGAGCAGTTCCTC. The gene calls are TRBV6-1 and TRBJ2-1; D perhaps matches TRBD1 (6 bases). This CDR3 is 14 amino acids long. The ends were cut back, 5 bases at V and 6 bases at J, with 14 bases in the middle. Germline values: CDR1 MNHNS, CDR2 SASEGT.

This clonotype has more than one count but fewer than ten. J is TRBJ2-7 and V is TRBV6-2 or TRBV6-3; D not certain. The CDR3 is made up of 14 amino acids. Germline values: CDR1 MNHEY, CDR2 SVGEGT. Trimming cost V 8 bases and J 2 bases, with 16 bases left between them. The CDR3 DNA follows: TGTGCCAGCGGGCAACAGCTACCTACCTACGAGCAGTACTTC. Protein sequence: CASGQQLPTYEQYF.

This clonotype came up many times. The V call is TRBV9, the J call TRBJ2-1; 10 positions agree with TRBD2. V was clipped by 1 base and J by 7 bases; unmatched bases: 8. The CDR3 loop spans 16 amino acids. Germline values: CDR1 SGDLS, CDR2 YYNGEE. The CDR3 loop is CASSVRGAGGPNEQFF. CDR3 DNA sequence: TGTGCCAGCAGCGTAAGGGGAGCGGGAGGGCCTAATGAGCAGTTCTTC. Full variable domain (missing parts from reference TRBV9 and TRBJ2-1): DSGVTQTPKHLITATGQRVTLRCSPRSGDLSVYWYQQSLDQGLQFLIQYYNGEERAKGNILERFSAQQFPDLHSELNLSSLELGDSALYFCASSVRGAGGPNEQFFGPGTRLTVL.

This clonotype has ten or more counts. The rearrangement joins TRBV7-9 to TRBJ2-7, with 8 bases aligning to TRBD2. CDR1 SEHNR and CDR2 FQNEAQ come from the germline V gene (reference sequence). J lost 1 base, V lost 3 bases, and 8 bases had no gene match. The CDR3 runs to 16 residues. As DNA, the CDR3 is TGTGCCAGCAGCTTTACTGGAGCGGGAGAGTCCTACGAGCAGTACTTC. It is translated as CASSFTGAGESYEQYF.

V is TRBV15 and J is TRBJ2-7, with D tentatively TRBD1 (6 bases). The CDR3 runs 15 residues. Between the trimmed V and J ends, which lost 5 bases and 4 bases, there was a span of 18 bases. CDR1 LNHNV and CDR2 YYDKDF come from the germline V gene (reference sequence). In DNA, the CDR3 is TGTGCCACCAGCCCGGGACACTCAAGCAGGTACGAGCAGTACTTC. This translates into CATSPGHSSRYEQYF.

The CDR3 loop is CASSLTGTGTHEHF. The CDR3 bases are TGTGCCAGCAGCTTAACCGGGACAGGGACCCACGAGCATTTT. The chain is built from TRBV7-8 and TRBJ1-5, with 9 bases fitting TRBD1. The CDR3 is made up of 14 amino acids. Germline V gene data show CDR1 as SGHVS and CDR2 as FQNEAQ. J was trimmed by 14 bases and V by 2 bases; bases with no gene match: 10.

A note on this clonotype: This likely comes from a read error, as the CDR3 has no conserved phenylalanine or tryptophan at its end. For the CDR3, the DNA is TGTGCCACCAGCAAAGATGGGGGCTTATTCTACGAGCAGTACCTC. Translation: CATSKDGGLFYEQYL. The V gene is TRBV15, the J gene TRBJ2-7; possible D gene TRBD1, 6 bases. V lost 4 bases, J lost 3 bases, and 16 bases lay in between. This CDR3 contains 15 residues. Germline assignment: CDR1 LNHNV and CDR2 YYDKDF (reference sequence).

The gene calls are TRBV20-1 and TRBJ2-4, with 9 bases fitting TRBD1. This CDR3 region has 16 residues. Germline V CDR1 and CDR2: DFQATT, SNEGSKA (reference sequence). V gave up 1 base and J gave up 5 bases; unmatched junction bases: 9. The CDR3 spells CSARGTGTGRQNIQYF. In nucleotides, the CDR3 is TGCAGTGCTAGAGGGACCGGGACAGGGAGGCAAAACATTCAGTACTTC.

To note about this clonotype: No conserved phenylalanine or tryptophan is present at the end of the CDR3, so a read error is the likely explanation. It is unclear where the CDR3 begins or ends on the DNA, so no DNA is shown, and the CDR3 is as TCRdb lists it. The rearrangement joins TRBV3-1 to TRBJ1-4. Both ends counted, the CDR3 spans 8 residues. Germline V lookup: CDR1 LGHDT, CDR2 YNNKEL (reference sequence). CDR3 loop: CASSQDWE.

The sample holds many counts of this clonotype. CDR3 protein: CASSLDEGVIYEQYF. CDR3 coding DNA: TGTGCCAGCAGCTTGGACGAGGGGGTAATATACGAGCAGTACTTC. V is TRBV5-4 and J is TRBJ2-7, with a weak D call TRBD1 (6 bases). This CDR3 spans 15 amino acids. Trimming took 0 bases from V and 4 from J, leaving 14 bases between them. Germline V CDR1 and CDR2: SGHNT, YYREEE (reference sequence).

Comments on this clonotype: A much larger clone lies a single base off, so this may be a read error. Lacking the conserved final phenylalanine or tryptophan, this CDR3 likely reflects a read error. This sequence joins TRBV6-5 and TRBJ1-4, with D unresolved. Germline CDR1 and CDR2: MNHEY and SVGAGI. The CDR3 is 14 residues long. Trimming took 4 bases from V and 4 from J, leaving 10 bases between them. The CDR3 nucleotides read TGTGCCAGCAGTTCCGGACGGATTAATGAAAAACTGTTTTCT. Translated, it gives CASSSGRINEKLFS.